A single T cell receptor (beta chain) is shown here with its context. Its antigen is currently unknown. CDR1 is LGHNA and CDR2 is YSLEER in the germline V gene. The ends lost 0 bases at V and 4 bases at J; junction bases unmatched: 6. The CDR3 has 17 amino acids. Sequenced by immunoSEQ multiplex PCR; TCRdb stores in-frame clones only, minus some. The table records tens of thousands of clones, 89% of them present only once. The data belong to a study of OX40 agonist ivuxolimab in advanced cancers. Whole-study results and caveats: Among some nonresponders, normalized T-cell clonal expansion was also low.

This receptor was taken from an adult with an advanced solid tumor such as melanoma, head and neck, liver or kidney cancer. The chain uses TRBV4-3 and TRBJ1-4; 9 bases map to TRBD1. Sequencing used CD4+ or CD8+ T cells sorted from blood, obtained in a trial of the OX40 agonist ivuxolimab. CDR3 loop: CASSQEGTGLSNEKLFF. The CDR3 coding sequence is TGCGCCAGCAGCCAAGAAGGGACAGGGTTAAGTAATGAAAAACTGTTTTTT.